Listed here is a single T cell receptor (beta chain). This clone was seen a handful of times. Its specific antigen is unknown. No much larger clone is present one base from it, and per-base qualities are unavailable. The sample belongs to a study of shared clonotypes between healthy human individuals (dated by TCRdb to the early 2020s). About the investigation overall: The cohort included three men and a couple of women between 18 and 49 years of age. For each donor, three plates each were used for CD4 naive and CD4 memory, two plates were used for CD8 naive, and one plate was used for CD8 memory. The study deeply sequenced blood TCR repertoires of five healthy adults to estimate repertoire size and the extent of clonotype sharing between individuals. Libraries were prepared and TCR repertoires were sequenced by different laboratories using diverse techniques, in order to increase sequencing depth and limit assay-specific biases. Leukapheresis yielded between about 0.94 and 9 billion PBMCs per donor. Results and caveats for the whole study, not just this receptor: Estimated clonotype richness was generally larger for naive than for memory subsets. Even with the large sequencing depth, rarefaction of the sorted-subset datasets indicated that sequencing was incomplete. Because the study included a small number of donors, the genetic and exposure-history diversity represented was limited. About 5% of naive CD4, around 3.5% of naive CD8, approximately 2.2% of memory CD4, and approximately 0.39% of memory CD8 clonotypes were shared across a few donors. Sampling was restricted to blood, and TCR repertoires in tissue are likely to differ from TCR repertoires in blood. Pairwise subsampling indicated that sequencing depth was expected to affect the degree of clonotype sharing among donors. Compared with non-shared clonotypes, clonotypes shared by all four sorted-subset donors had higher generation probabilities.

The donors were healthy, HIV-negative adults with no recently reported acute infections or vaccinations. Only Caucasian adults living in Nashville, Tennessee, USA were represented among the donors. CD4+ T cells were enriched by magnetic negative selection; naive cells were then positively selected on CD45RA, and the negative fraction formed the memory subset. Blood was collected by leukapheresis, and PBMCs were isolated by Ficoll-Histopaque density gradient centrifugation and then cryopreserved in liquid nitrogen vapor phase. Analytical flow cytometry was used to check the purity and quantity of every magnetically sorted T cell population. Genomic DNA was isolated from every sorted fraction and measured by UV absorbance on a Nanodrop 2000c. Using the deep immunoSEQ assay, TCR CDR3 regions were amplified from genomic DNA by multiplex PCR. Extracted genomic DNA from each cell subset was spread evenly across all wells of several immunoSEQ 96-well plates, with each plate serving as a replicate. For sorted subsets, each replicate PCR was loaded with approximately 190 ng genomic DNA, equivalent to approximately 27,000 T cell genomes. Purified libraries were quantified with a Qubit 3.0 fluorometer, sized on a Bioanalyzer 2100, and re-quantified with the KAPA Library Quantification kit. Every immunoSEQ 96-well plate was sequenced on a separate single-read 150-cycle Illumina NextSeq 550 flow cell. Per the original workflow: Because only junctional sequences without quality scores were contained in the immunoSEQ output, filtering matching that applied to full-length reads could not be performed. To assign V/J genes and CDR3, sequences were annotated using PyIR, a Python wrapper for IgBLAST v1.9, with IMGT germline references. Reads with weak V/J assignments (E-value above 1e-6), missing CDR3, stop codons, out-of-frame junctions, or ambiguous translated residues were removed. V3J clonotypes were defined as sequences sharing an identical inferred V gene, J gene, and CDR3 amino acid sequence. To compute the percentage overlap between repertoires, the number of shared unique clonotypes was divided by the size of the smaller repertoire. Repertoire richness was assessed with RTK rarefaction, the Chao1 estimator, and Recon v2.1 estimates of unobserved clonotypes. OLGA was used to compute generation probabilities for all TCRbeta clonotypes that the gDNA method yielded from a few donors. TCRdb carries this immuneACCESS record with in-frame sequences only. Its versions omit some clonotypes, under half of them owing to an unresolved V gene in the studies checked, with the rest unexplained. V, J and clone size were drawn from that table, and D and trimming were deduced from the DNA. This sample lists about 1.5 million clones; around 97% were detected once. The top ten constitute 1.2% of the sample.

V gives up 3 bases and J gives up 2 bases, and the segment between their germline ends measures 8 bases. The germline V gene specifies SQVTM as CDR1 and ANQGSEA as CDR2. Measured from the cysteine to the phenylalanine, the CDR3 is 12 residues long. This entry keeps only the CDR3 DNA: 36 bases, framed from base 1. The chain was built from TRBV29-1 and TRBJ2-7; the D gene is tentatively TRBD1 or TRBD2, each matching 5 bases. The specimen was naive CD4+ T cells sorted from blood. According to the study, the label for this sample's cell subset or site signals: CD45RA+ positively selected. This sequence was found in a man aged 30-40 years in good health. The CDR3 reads CSVDKGPYEQYF. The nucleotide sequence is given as TGCAGCGTTGATAAGGGACCCTACGAGCAGTACTTC.